The rows below give T cell receptor beta chains drawn from one sample of a study of vaccination effects on CD4 cells after COVID-19. Their antigens remain unidentified. Profiled with immunoSEQ multiplex PCR; TCRdb holds only in-frame clones, not every one. The repertoire consists of tens of thousands of clones, with about 67% occurring once and the leading ten covering approximately 5%. This sample comprised CD4+ T cells from PBMCs cultured without peptide, obtained before COVID-19 vaccination. These receptors originate from a human donor who received a COVID-19 vaccine. The CDR3 runs from the conserved cysteine through the conserved F or W. A D gene is named only where the DNA matches it firmly. Clone size appears in some rows only: once, few, many, or a class for an expanded clone.

>TRBV6-1|TRBJ1-3|NA|NA
CASSEGHLTGNTIYF
TGTGCCAGCAGTGAAGGGCACCTTACTGGAAACACCATATATTTT
>TRBV2|TRBJ1-1|NA|NA
CASSDGGVLEAFF
TGTGCCAGCAGTGACGGGGGGGTACTTGAAGCTTTCTTT
>TRBV25-1|TRBJ2-5|TRBD2|NA
CASSENSGRAETQYF
TGTGCCAGCAGTGAAAATAGCGGGAGGGCTGAGACCCAGTACTTC
>TRBV7-9|TRBJ1-1|TRBD1|few
CASSFDRVALNTEAFF
TGTGCCAGCAGCTTCGACAGGGTCGCGTTGAACACTGAAGCTTTCTTT
>TRBV25-1|TRBJ2-5|NA|NA
CASSDGQAGVETQYF
TGTGCCAGCAGTGACGGACAGGCGGGGGTAGAGACCCAGTACTTC
>TRBV7-9|TRBJ1-1|TRBD1|NA
CASRARIQGAKRNTEAFF
TGTGCCAGCAGGGCCAGGATTCAGGGGGCGAAGAGGAACACTGAAGCTTTCTTT
>TRBV19|TRBJ2-2|TRBD1|NA
CASRPPGQGGELFF
TGTGCCAGTAGACCCCCCGGACAGGGCGGGGAGCTGTTTTTT
>TRBV9|TRBJ1-1|TRBD1|NA
CASSTRQGMAEAFF
TGTGCCAGCAGCACCCGACAGGGTATGGCTGAAGCTTTCTTT
>TRBV11-2|TRBJ1-1|TRBD1|NA
CASSLEAGGMAEAFF
TGTGCCAGCAGCTTAGAGGCAGGGGGCATGGCTGAAGCTTTCTTT
>TRBV19|TRBJ1-4|NA|NA
CASSIGGLVGEKLFF
TGTGCCAGTAGTATTGGGGGATTAGTGGGAGAAAAACTGTTTTTT
>TRBV4-1|TRBJ2-4|NA|NA
CASSPTTAGENIQYF
TGCGCCAGCAGCCCTACAACAGCGGGCGAAAACATTCAGTACTTC
>TRBV28|TRBJ2-1|NA|NA
CASSTYNEQFF
TGTGCCAGCAGTACATACAATGAGCAGTTCTTC
>TRBV5-1|TRBJ1-1|NA|few
CASSSTQGNTEAFF
TGCGCCAGCAGCTCCACACAGGGGAACACTGAAGCTTTCTTT
>TRBV5-1|TRBJ2-5|TRBD2|NA
CASSTKRGGLGQETQYF
TGCGCCAGCAGTACAAAGCGGGGGGGCCTGGGACAAGAGACCCAGTACTTC
>TRBV6-2/TRBV6-3|TRBJ1-2|NA|NA
CASSRTSSFYGYTF
TGTGCCAGCAGTCGGACATCATCCTTCTATGGCTACACCTTC
>TRBV3-1/TRBV3-2|TRBJ2-7|TRBD1|NA
CASQGQGVHEQYF
TGTGCCAGCCAGGGACAGGGAGTCCACGAGCAGTACTTC
>TRBV7-2|TRBJ1-1|NA|NA
CASRQGQNTEAFF
TGTGCCAGCAGACAAGGACAGAACACTGAAGCTTTCTTT
>TRBV24-1|TRBJ2-5|TRBD2|few
CATSPPGREETQYF
TGTGCCACCAGTCCCCCGGGGAGGGAGGAGACCCAGTACTTC
>TRBV6-6|TRBJ1-2|NA|NA
CASSKTPGDYGYTF
TGTGCCAGCAGTAAGACTCCGGGAGACTATGGCTACACCTTC
>TRBV5-1|TRBJ1-2|NA|NA
CASSSPRREGYTF
TGCGCCAGCAGCTCGCCGAGGAGGGAGGGCTACACCTTC
>TRBV2|TRBJ1-6|NA|few
CASSVLPARGSPLHF
TGTGCCAGCAGTGTCCTCCCGGCCCGAGGGTCACCCCTCCACTTT
>TRBV6-5|TRBJ2-7|TRBD2|NA
CASRSLAGGTYEQYF
TGTGCCAGCAGGTCACTAGCGGGAGGCACCTACGAGCAGTACTTC
>TRBV24-1|TRBJ2-6|NA|NA
CATSEFRTAPSGANVLTF
TGTGCCACCAGTGAGTTCCGGACGGCTCCATCTGGGGCCAACGTCCTGACTTTC
>TRBV28|TRBJ1-2|TRBD1|NA
CASRGATGAYGYTF
TGTGCCAGCAGAGGGGCGACAGGGGCGTACGGCTACACCTTC
>TRBV19|TRBJ1-5|NA|once
CASIKGGANQPQHF
TGTGCCAGTATAAAAGGGGGGGCGAATCAGCCCCAGCATTTT
>TRBV7-2|TRBJ2-5|TRBD2|NA
CASSLGLAGGQETQYF
TGTGCCAGCAGCTTAGGACTAGCGGGGGGGCAGGAGACCCAGTACTTC
>TRBV5-6|TRBJ2-5|NA|NA
CASSLLNPRAAQYF
TGTGCCAGCAGCTTGCTTAATCCAAGAGCGGCCCAGTACTTC
>TRBV19|TRBJ2-1|TRBD2|few
CASSGLAGGRYNEQFF
TGTGCCAGTAGCGGATTAGCGGGAGGCCGCTACAATGAGCAGTTCTTC
>TRBV7-2|TRBJ1-1|NA|NA
CASSLQPMNTEAFF
TGTGCCAGCAGCTTACAGCCCATGAACACTGAAGCTTTCTTT
>TRBV6-1|TRBJ2-1|TRBD2|few
CASSARQGLAGNEQFF
TGTGCCAGCAGTGCACGACAAGGACTAGCGGGCAATGAGCAGTTCTTC
>TRBV7-9|TRBJ1-2|TRBD1|few
CASSPGTGGYGYTF
TGTGCCAGCAGCCCCGGGACAGGCGGGTATGGCTACACCTTC
>TRBV7-2|TRBJ1-4|NA|NA
CASSPQQAPNEKLFF
TGTGCCAGCAGCCCCCAACAGGCACCTAATGAAAAACTGTTTTTT
>TRBV7-2|TRBJ2-1|TRBD2|NA
CASSLGLAQFF
TGTGCCAGCAGCTTGGGACTAGCCCAGTTCTTC
>TRBV6-1|TRBJ1-5|NA|once
CASSSNRGGVQPQHF
TGTGCCAGCAGTTCTAATCGTGGCGGAGTTCAGCCCCAGCATTTT
>TRBV21-1|TRBJ1-4|NA|NA
CASSTGWASGLKRKLFF
TGTGCCAGCAGCACAGGGTGGGCAAGTGGCCTGAAGAGGAAACTGTTTTTT
>TRBV6-6|TRBJ1-5|NA|NA
CASRDPGRSNQPQHF
TGTGCCAGCAGGGACCCCGGGAGGAGCAATCAGCCCCAGCATTTT
>TRBV19|TRBJ1-2|NA|NA
CASSGDTNYGYTF
TGTGCCAGTAGTGGGGACACTAACTATGGCTACACCTTC
>TRBV5-5|TRBJ1-6|NA|NA
CASSRLGDSPLHF
TGTGCCAGCAGCCGTTTGGGGGATTCACCCCTCCACTTT
>TRBV28|TRBJ1-1|NA|NA
CASSLLAVNTEAFF
TGTGCCAGCAGTTTATTGGCAGTTAACACTGAAGCTTTCTTT
>TRBV14|TRBJ1-2|TRBD1|NA
CASSQPGQYGYTF
TGTGCCAGCAGCCAGCCGGGACAGTATGGCTACACCTTC
>TRBV2|TRBJ2-2|TRBD2|NA
CATKTSGLAGELFF
TGTGCCACCAAGACTAGCGGGTTGGCCGGGGAGCTGTTTTTT
>TRBV30|TRBJ1-3|NA|NA
CAWSVFQGNTIYF
TGTGCCTGGAGTGTCTTTCAGGGGAACACCATATATTTT